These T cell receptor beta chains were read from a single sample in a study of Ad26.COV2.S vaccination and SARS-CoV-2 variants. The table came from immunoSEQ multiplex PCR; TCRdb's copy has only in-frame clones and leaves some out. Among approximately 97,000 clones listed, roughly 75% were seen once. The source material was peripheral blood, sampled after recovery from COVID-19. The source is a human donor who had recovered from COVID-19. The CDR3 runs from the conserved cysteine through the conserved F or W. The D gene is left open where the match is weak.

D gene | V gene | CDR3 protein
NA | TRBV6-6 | CASSYRDQPQHF
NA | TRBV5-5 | CASSHQPNSNQPQHF
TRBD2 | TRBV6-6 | CASSYRIPTSGDTQYF
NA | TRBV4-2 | CASSQESGGFYGYTF
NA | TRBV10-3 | CAISEASGQPQHF
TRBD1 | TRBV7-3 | CASSRDREETQYF
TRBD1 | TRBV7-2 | CASSLQGQGTYEQYF
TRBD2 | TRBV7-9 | CASSPPRGGRGTDTQYF
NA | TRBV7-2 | CASSLAGSGGLYF
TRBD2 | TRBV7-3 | CASSLDSGGYNEQFF
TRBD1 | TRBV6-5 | CASSPLQGIYGYTF
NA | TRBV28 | CASSSVVGAQPQHF
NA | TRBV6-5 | CASSRARTSYNEQFF
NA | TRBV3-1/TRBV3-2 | CASTRSGLGHSAGETQYF
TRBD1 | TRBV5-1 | CASSRDSYEQYF
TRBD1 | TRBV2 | CASSGAGTGAKTQYF
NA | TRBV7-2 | CASSPGTGGSTDTQYF
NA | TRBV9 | CASSGNRDRANYGYTF
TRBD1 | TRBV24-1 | CATSGHRQGESTDTQYF
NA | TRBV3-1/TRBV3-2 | CASSQDQNEKLFF
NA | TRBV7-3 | CASSLTEAGDSPLHF
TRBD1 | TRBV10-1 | CASSDPTGQETYEQYF
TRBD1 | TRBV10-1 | CASSDGTGGVNEQFF
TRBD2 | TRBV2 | CASSRLNGGASSTDTQYF
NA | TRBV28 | CASTRRNQPQHF
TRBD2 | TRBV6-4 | CASSPQAGGVGELFF
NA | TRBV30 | CAWTKAGLSYEQYF
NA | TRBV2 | CASNRATGILTGELFF
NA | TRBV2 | CASIGSGVGRGTGELFF
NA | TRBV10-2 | CATVGRVDQPQHF
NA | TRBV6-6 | CASGSVNTQYF
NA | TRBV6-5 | CASSYSLGPYQTQYF
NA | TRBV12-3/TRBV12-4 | CASTSRAQRPLHF